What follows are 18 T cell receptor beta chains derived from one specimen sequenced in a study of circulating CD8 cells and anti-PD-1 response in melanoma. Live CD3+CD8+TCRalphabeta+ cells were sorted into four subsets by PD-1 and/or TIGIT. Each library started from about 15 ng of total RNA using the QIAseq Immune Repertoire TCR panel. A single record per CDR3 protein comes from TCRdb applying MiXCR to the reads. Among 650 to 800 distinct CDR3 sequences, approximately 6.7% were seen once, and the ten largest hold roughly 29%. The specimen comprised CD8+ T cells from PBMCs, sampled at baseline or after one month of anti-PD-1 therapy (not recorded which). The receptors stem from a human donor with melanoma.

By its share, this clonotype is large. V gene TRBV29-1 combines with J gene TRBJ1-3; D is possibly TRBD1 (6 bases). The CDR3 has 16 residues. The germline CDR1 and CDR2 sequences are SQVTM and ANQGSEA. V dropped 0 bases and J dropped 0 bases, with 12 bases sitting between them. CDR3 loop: CSVEDQGHTSGNTIYF. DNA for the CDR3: TGCAGCGTTGAAGATCAGGGACATACCTCTGGAAACACCATATATTTT.

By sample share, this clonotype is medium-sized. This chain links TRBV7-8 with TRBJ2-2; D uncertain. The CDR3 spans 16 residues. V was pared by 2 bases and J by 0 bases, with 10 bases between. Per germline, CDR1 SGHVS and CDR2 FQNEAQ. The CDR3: CASSLRVSANTGELFF. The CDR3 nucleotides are TGTGCCAGCAGCTTAAGGGTGTCCGCGAACACCGGGGAGCTGTTTTTT.

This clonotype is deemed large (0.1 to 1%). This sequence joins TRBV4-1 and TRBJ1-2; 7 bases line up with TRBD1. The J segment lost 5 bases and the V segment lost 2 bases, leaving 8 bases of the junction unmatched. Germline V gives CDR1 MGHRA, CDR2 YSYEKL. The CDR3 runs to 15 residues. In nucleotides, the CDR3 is TGCGCCAGCAGCCAATTCTTGCAGGGGGGGTATGGCTACACCTTC. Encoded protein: CASSQFLQGGYGYTF.

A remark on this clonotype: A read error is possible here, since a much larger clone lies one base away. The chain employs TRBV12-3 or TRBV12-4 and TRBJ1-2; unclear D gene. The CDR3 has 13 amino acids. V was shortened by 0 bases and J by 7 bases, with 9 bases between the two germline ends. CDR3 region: CASSLAALFGYTF. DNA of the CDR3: TGTGCCAGCAGTTTAGCGGCCCTTTTTGGCTACACCTTC.

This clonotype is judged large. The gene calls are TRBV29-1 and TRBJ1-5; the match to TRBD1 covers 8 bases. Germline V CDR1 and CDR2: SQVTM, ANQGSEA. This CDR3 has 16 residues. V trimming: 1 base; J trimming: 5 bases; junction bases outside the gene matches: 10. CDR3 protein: CSVEVVGRGQDQPQHF. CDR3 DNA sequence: TGCAGCGTTGAAGTAGTTGGCAGGGGGCAGGATCAGCCCCAGCATTTT.

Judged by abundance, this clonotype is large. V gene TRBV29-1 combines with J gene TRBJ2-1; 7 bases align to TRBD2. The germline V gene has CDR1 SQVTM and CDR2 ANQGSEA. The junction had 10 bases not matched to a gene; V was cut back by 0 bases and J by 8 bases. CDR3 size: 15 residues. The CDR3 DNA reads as TGCAGCGTTGAAGATCTGGGGAGGGCCGGGTATGAGCAGTTCTTC. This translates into CSVEDLGRAGYEQFF.

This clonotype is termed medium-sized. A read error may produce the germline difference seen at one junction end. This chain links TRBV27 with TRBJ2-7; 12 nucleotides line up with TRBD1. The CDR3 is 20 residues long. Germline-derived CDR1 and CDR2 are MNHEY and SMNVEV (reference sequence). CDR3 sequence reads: CASSLGPPGQGAYPPYEQHF. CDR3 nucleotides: TGTGCCAGCAGTCTAGGACCGCCGGGACAGGGGGCCTACCCCCCCTACGAGCAGCACTTC.

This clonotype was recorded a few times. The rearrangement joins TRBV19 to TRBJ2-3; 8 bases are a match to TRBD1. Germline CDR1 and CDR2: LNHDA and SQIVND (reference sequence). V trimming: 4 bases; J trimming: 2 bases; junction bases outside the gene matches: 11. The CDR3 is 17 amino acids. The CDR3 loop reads CASSRSTRGPHTDTQYF. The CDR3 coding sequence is TGTGCCAGTAGTAGATCGACCAGGGGGCCACACACAGATACGCAGTATTTT.

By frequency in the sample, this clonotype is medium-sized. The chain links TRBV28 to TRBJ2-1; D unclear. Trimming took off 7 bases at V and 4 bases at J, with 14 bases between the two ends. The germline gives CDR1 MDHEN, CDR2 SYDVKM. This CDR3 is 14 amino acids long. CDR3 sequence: CASTLLQQYNEQFF. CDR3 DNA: TGTGCCAGCACCCTCCTCCAACAGTACAATGAGCAGTTCTTC.

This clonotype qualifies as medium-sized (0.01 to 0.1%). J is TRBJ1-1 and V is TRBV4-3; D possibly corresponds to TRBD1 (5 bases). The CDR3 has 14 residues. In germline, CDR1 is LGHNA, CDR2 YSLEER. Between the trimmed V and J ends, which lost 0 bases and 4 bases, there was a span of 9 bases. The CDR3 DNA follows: TGCGCCAGCAGCCAAGATAGTAGGGGCACTGAAGCTTTCTTT. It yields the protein CASSQDSRGTEAFF.

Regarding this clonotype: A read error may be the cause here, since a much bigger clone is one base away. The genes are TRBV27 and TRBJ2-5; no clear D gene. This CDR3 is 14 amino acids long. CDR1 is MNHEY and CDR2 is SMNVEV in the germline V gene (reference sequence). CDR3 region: CAGSLGVLQETQYF. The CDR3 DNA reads TGTGCCGGCAGTTTGGGTGTACTCCAAGAGACCCAGTACTTC.

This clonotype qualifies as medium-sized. The CDR3 DNA is TGTGCCAGCAGTTTAAGGGCGGGGGTCACAGATACGCAGTATTTT. Protein product: CASSLRAGVTDTQYF. This chain uses TRBV12-3 or TRBV12-4 with TRBJ2-3; 7 nucleotides match TRBD2. The CDR3 loop spans 15 amino acids. J was trimmed by 2 bases and V by 2 bases; bases with no gene match: 4.

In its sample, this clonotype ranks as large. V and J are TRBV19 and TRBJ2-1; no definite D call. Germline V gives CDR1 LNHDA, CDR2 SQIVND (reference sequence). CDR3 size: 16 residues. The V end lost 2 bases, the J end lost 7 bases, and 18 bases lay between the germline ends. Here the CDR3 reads CASSIYDGWAGNEQFF. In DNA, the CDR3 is TGTGCCAGTAGTATATACGACGGCTGGGCTGGGAATGAGCAGTTCTTC.

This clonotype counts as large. The CDR3 is CASSDGPSSGNTIYF. CDR3 coding DNA: TGTGCCAGCAGTGACGGGCCGAGCTCTGGAAACACCATATATTTT. This sequence joins TRBV2 and TRBJ1-3; D unresolved. Germline V gene lookup returns CDR1 SNHLY and CDR2 FYNNEI. Between the trimmed V and J ends, which lost 3 bases and 0 bases, there was a span of 9 bases. This CDR3 is built from 15 residues.

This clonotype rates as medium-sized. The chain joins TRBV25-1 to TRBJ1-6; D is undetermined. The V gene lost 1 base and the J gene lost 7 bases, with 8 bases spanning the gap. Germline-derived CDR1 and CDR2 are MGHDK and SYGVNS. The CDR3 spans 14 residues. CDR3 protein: CASSESAGNSPLHF. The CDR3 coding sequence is TGTGCCAGCAGTGAATCGGCAGGAAATTCACCCCTCCACTTT.

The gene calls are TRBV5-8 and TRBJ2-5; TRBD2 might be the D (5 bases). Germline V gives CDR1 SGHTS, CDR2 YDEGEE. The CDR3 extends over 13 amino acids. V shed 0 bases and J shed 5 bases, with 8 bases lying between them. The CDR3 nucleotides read TGTGCCAGCAGCTTGGTCAGAGGGGAGACCCAGTACTTC. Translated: CASSLVRGETQYF.

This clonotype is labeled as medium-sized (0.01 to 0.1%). The CDR3 loop is CASSLDSNPQYF. In DNA, the CDR3 is TGTGCCAGCAGCCTAGACAGTAATCCGCAGTATTTT. The V and J genes are TRBV4-2 and TRBJ2-3; possibly TRBD1 for D (5 bases). V dropped 4 bases and J dropped 10 bases, with 12 bases sitting between them. The CDR3 has 12 amino acids. Germline lookup yields CDR1 LGHNA and CDR2 YNFKEQ.

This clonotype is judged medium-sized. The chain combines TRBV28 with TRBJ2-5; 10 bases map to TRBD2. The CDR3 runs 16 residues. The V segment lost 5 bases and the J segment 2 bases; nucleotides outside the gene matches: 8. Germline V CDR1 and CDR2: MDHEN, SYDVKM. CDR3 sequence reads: CASSPELAGLQETQYF. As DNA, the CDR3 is TGTGCCAGCAGTCCGGAACTAGCGGGGCTTCAAGAGACCCAGTACTTC.